One sample yielded the 14 T cell receptor beta chains listed below, sequenced in a study of shared clonotypes between healthy human individuals. TCRdb's copy holds only in-frame clones and misses some; the assay was immunoSEQ multiplex PCR. In the table there are millions of clones, 90% to 95% of which are singletons. Sequenced input: naive CD4+ T cells sorted from blood. Subset meaning: CD45RA+ positively selected. The origin of the receptors is a young man in good health.

The chain's CDR3 is CASSLALSPRARGANVLTF. The CDR3 DNA is TGTGCCAGCAGCTTAGCCTTAAGCCCAAGGGCCCGTGGGGCCAACGTCCTGACTTTC. The chain is built from TRBV7-2 and TRBJ2-6; D is undetermined. Germline CDR1 and CDR2: SGHTA and FQGNSA. CDR3 length: 19 amino acids. V was shortened by 0 bases and J by 3 bases, with 18 bases between the two germline ends.

Worth noting for this clone: The same CDR3 also results from other DNA sequences found in this sample. This chain links TRBV30 with TRBJ2-5; the D is unclear. This CDR3 spans 11 amino acids. Germline-derived CDR1 and CDR2 are GTSNPN and SVGIG (reference sequence). V was clipped by 4 bases and J by 2 bases, with 5 bases between them. The CDR3 coding sequence is TGTGCCTGGACCTCTCAAGAGACCCAGTACTTC. Translation gives CAWTSQETQYF. The full variable domain, rest sourced from reference TRBV30 and TRBJ2-5, is SQTIHQWPATLVQPVGSPLSLECTVEGTSNPNLYWYRQAAGRGLQLLFYSVGIGQISSEVPQNLSASRPQDRQFILSSKKLLLSDSGFYLCAWTSQETQYFGPGTRLLVL.

The CDR3 region is CASSERGSNYGYTF. Written as DNA, the CDR3 is TGTGCCAGCAGTGAAAGGGGGTCCAACTATGGCTACACCTTC. The rearrangement joins TRBV6-5 to TRBJ1-2; D is perhaps TRBD1 (6 bases). Trimming took off 5 bases at V and 2 bases at J, with 12 bases between the two ends. Germline-derived CDR1 and CDR2 are MNHEY and SVGAGI. There are 14 residues in the CDR3.

The genes are TRBV5-6 and TRBJ1-2, with unresolved D. The germline V gene has CDR1 SGHDT and CDR2 YYEEEE. The V end was cut by 4 bases, the J end by 4 bases, with 11 bases between. The CDR3 runs 13 residues. CDR3 loop: CASSPDTAYGYTF. The CDR3 nucleotides read TGTGCCAGCAGCCCTGACACGGCCTATGGCTACACCTTC. Using reference TRBV5-6 and TRBJ1-2 for the parts outside the CDR3, the full variable domain is DAGVTQSPTHLIKTRGQQVTLRCSPKSGHDTVSWYQQALGQGPQFIFQYYEEEERQRGNFPDRFSGHQFPNYSSELNVNALLLGDSALYLCASSPDTAYGYTFGSGTRLTVV.

The chain employs TRBV27 and TRBJ1-1; TRBD1 might be the D (6 bases). The CDR3 is 13 amino acids. The ends were cut back, 7 bases at V and 1 base at J, with 10 bases in the middle. Germline lookup yields CDR1 MNHEY and CDR2 SMNVEV (reference sequence). CDR3 residues: CASTKTGNTEAFF. The DNA of the CDR3 is TGTGCCAGCACCAAGACAGGGAACACTGAAGCTTTCTTT.

Comments on this clone: Distinct nucleotide sequences in the sample also encode this CDR3. This chain links TRBV7-2 with TRBJ2-2; 7 bases match TRBD2. CDR1 is SGHTA, CDR2 FQGNSA, per germline. After removal of 3 bases from V and 2 bases from J, the junction contained 3 bases not matched to a gene. This CDR3 has 15 residues. CDR3 loop: CASSLSGGNTGELFF. The CDR3, as DNA: TGTGCCAGCAGCTTGTCGGGGGGTAACACCGGGGAGCTGTTTTTT.

The chain employs TRBV5-5 and TRBJ1-5; D remains unclear. Trimming left V 0 bases short and J 0 bases short, with 7 bases between. Germline V gene data show CDR1 as SGHKS and CDR2 as YYEKEE (reference sequence). The CDR3 loop spans 15 amino acids. The CDR3 region is CASSLGGSSNQPQHF. The DNA for the CDR3 is TGTGCCAGCAGCTTGGGAGGAAGTAGCAATCAGCCCCAGCATTTT.

As to this clone: Other DNA sequences in the sample encode the same CDR3. This chain uses TRBV29-1 with TRBJ1-1; 9 bases fit TRBD1. In germline, CDR1 is SQVTM, CDR2 ANQGSEA. The J segment lost 3 bases and the V segment lost 7 bases, leaving 3 bases of the junction unmatched. The length of the CDR3 is 12 residues. The DNA for the CDR3 is TGCAGCGCTGACAGGGGGGACACTGAAGCTTTCTTT. The encoded protein is CSADRGDTEAFF.

The chain combines TRBV18 with TRBJ2-2; D is possibly TRBD1 (6 bases). V gave up 3 bases and J gave up 1 base, with 12 bases separating them. The CDR3 sequence is 16 residues long. The germline V gene encodes CDR1 KGHSH and CDR2 LQKENI. The DNA of the CDR3 is TGTGCCAGCTCACCCTTCGAACAGGGGAACACCGGGGAGCTGTTTTTT. It yields the protein CASSPFEQGNTGELFF.

This clone was detected only once. This rearrangement joins TRBV11-2 to TRBJ1-4, with D uncertain. V lost 1 base, J lost 10 bases, and 4 bases lay in between. Germline-derived CDR1 and CDR2 are SGHAT and FQNNGV. The CDR3 covers 11 residues. The CDR3 loop reads CASSLGGKLFF. In DNA form, the CDR3 reads TGTGCCAGCAGCTTAGGGGGAAAACTGTTTTTT.

Turning to this clone: One junction end does not reproduce the germline sequence, and a read error may be involved. This sequence joins TRBV7-7 and TRBJ2-5; 9 bases fit TRBD1. Germline V gives CDR1 SSHAT, CDR2 FNYEAQ (reference sequence). CDR3 length: 17 residues. The CDR3 here is CASSQLIPGQGGETQYF. The CDR3 region has the DNA TGTGCTAGCAGCCAATTGATACCGGGACAGGGAGGAGAGACCCAGTACTTC.

V is TRBV4-3 and J is TRBJ2-7; the match to TRBD1 covers 10 bases. V was clipped by 1 base and J by 5 bases; unmatched bases: 5. The CDR3 spans 15 residues. Germline V gene data show CDR1 as LGHNA and CDR2 as YSLEER. CDR3: CASSQGTGTGDEQYF. Here the CDR3 DNA reads TGCGCCAGCAGCCAAGGAACCGGGACAGGGGACGAGCAGTACTTC.

The CDR3 sequence is CASSVAGLETQYF. The DNA of the CDR3 is TGTGCCAGCAGTGTGGCCGGGTTGGAGACCCAGTACTTC. The V call is TRBV2, the J call TRBJ2-5, with D unresolved. CDR3 length equals 13 residues. Per the germline V gene, CDR1 is SNHLY and CDR2 is FYNNEI. Between the trimmed V and J ends, which lost 4 bases and 5 bases, there was a span of 11 bases.

This chain uses TRBV11-2 with TRBJ1-2; perhaps TRBD1 as D (6 bases). Trimming cost V 5 bases and J 0 bases, with 10 bases left between them. Germline-derived CDR1 and CDR2 are SGHAT and FQNNGV. The CDR3 has 14 residues. The CDR3 sequence: CASSPRGSNYGYTF. CDR3 DNA sequence: TGTGCCAGCAGCCCTAGGGGGTCTAACTATGGCTACACCTTC.